The rows below give T cell receptor beta chains drawn from one sample of a study of long-term antiretroviral therapy in people with HIV. Here immunoSEQ multiplex PCR was the method, and the copy in TCRdb shows in-frame clones only, minus some. This repertoire shows about 24,000 clones, roughly 83% found once; its top ten account for over 13%. The sequenced sample was unsorted PBMCs, obtained around 4.3 years after starting antiretroviral therapy. All receptors come from a man aged 25-40 years with HIV. Each CDR3 is given with its conserved first and last residue. D genes are given only for firm matches. Clone size is not always given. Where it is, it says once, few, many or a class for expanded clones.

size	J	D	V	DNA	CDR3
-	TRBJ2-2	-	TRBV19	TGTGCCAGTAGCACCGGAACAGGGCTGAACACCGGGGAGCTGTTTTTT	CASSTGTGLNTGELFF
-	TRBJ2-6	-	TRBV19	TGTGCCAGTGGGAGGGGGGACGGATCTGGGGCCAACGTCCTGACTTTC	CASGRGDGSGANVLTF
few	TRBJ2-2	TRBD1	TRBV7-6	TGTGCCAGCAGGAGACAGGGGGACACCGGGGAGCTGTTTTTT	CASRRQGDTGELFF
-	TRBJ2-7	-	TRBV2	TGTGCCAGCAGTGGGGAAGCGACGAGCTACGAGCAGTACTTC	CASSGEATSYEQYF
-	TRBJ2-3	-	TRBV4-2	TGTGCCAGCAGCCCCCATTCGACTCTTGGGAAAGCAGATACGCAGTATTTT	CASSPHSTLGKADTQYF
-	TRBJ1-6	-	TRBV27	TGTGCCAGCAGTTTATGGCCGCCACGTTCGGGAGGTTCACCCCTCCACTTT	CASSLWPPRSGGSPLHF
-	TRBJ2-7	TRBD1	TRBV27	TGTGCCAGCAGTTTGGGGACAGGGGCCTACGAGCAGTACTTC	CASSLGTGAYEQYF
-	TRBJ2-6	-	TRBV7-9	TGTGCCAGCAGCGCCCTCCTGACAGGACCCTCTGGGGCCAACGTCCTGACTTTC	CASSALLTGPSGANVLTF
-	TRBJ2-1	TRBD2	TRBV19	TGTGCCAGTAGGGTTAGCGGGGGGGCCCCTGAGCAGTTCTTC	CASRVSGGAPEQFF
-	TRBJ1-2	TRBD1	TRBV5-1	TGCGCCAGCAGCTCATACGGACAGGGGACTCATGGCTACACCTTC	CASSSYGQGTHGYTF
-	TRBJ2-7	TRBD2	TRBV5-4	TGTGCCAGCAGCTTCCGGGGGGGGAGGATTGACGAGCAGTACTTC	CASSFRGGRIDEQYF
-	TRBJ1-4	TRBD1	TRBV5-1	TGCGCCAGCAGCTTGTTTTCGGGACAGGGGGTTGAAAAACTGTTTTTT	CASSLFSGQGVEKLFF
-	TRBJ2-5	TRBD2	TRBV6-1	TGTGCCAGCAGGGAAGCGGGAGATCCTCTAGAGACCCAGTACTTC	CASREAGDPLETQYF
-	TRBJ1-2	-	TRBV10-2	TGCGCCAGCAGTGGGACAGCCTATGGCTACACCTTC	CASSGTAYGYTF
once	TRBJ1-3	-	TRBV6-6	TGTGCCAGCAGTTCTTTGAGCGGGGGAAACACCATATATTTT	CASSSLSGGNTIYF
-	TRBJ2-3	-	TRBV19	TGTGCCAGCAAGAGGGCAGTCACAGATACGCAGTATTTT	CASKRAVTDTQYF
-	TRBJ2-7	TRBD1	TRBV6-4	TGTGCCAGCAGTGTTGGGACAGGGACCTACGAGCAGTACTTC	CASSVGTGTYEQYF
-	TRBJ1-1	-	TRBV5-6	TGTGCCAGCAACCTTCTCGCGGGTAATTCTGGAGCTTTCTTT	CASNLLAGNSGAFF
-	TRBJ2-4	-	TRBV30	TGTGCCTGGAGTGTAGGGGGATGGGTAGCCAAAAACATTCAGTACTTC	CAWSVGGWVAKNIQYF
-	TRBJ1-6	TRBD1	TRBV19	TGTGCCAGTAGTTGGGGACAGGGGGATTCACCCCTCCACTTT	CASSWGQGDSPLHF
-	TRBJ2-7	TRBD1	TRBV7-2	TGTGCCAGCAGCTTAGTGGCCAGGGGGATCCTCTACGAGCAGTACTTC	CASSLVARGILYEQYF
-	TRBJ1-5	-	TRBV21-1	TGTGCCAGCAGCAAAGAGAGGGACAGATGGAATCCCGTTAATCAGCCCCAGCATTTT	CASSKERDRWNPVNQPQHF
few	TRBJ2-2	-	TRBV4-1	TGCGCCAGCAGCCAAGATCCCCTCGGCGGGGCCGGGGAGCTGTTTTTT	CASSQDPLGGAGELFF
-	TRBJ2-3	TRBD2	TRBV5-1	TGCGCCAGCAGCTTGCGCACAGCGGGGGGGCGGGCAGATACGCAGTATTTT	CASSLRTAGGRADTQYF
once	TRBJ2-3	-	TRBV4-3	TGCGCCAGCAGCCAAGTCTTGGGCGGGACAGATACGCAGTATTTT	CASSQVLGGTDTQYF
-	TRBJ2-3	TRBD2	TRBV4-3	TGCGCCAGCAGCCAAGATCCCAGCGGGGGATCAGATACGCAGTATTTT	CASSQDPSGGSDTQYF
-	TRBJ2-1	-	TRBV4-2	TGTGCCAGCAGCCCGGGCGGAAGCTGGGATGATGAGCAGTTCTTC	CASSPGGSWDDEQFF
-	TRBJ2-3	TRBD2	TRBV10-1	TGCGCCAGCGCGAAAGGACTAGCGGGGGCAGATACGCAGTATTTT	CASAKGLAGADTQYF
-	TRBJ1-1	TRBD1	TRBV7-2	TGTGCCAGCAGCTTGGGACAGGGGATGGGTAACACTGAAGCTTTCTTT	CASSLGQGMGNTEAFF
-	TRBJ1-2	-	TRBV28	TGTGCCAGCAGTTTAGCGGGGGGCAGCTATGGCTACACCTTC	CASSLAGGSYGYTF
-	TRBJ2-7	-	TRBV28	TGTGCCAGCAGTTTAGTTGGGGGCGAAAATCCTTACGAGCAGTACTTC	CASSLVGGENPYEQYF
-	TRBJ2-7	-	TRBV28	TGTGCCAGCAGTTTCTCCGGCAGCACCTACGAGCAGTACTTC	CASSFSGSTYEQYF
-	TRBJ1-5	-	TRBV5-1	TGCGCCAGCAGCTTGGAAGGGATCGGTCAGCCCCAGCATTTT	CASSLEGIGQPQHF
-	TRBJ2-5	TRBD2	TRBV5-1	TGCGCCAGCAGCTTCATGGGACTAGCGGGGGGGCGGGAGACCCAGTACTTC	CASSFMGLAGGRETQYF
-	TRBJ2-7	-	TRBV28	TGTGCCAGCAGTTTAGCGGGCGGTTCCTCCGAGCAGTACTTC	CASSLAGGSSEQYF
-	TRBJ2-5	-	TRBV25-1	TGTGCCAGCAGTACCGCGAGGGCGGGGGAGACCCAGTACTTC	CASSTARAGETQYF
-	TRBJ1-1	-	TRBV27	TGTGCCAGCAGTCCCGCCTATGGCACTGAAGCTTTCTTT	CASSPAYGTEAFF
-	TRBJ1-1	-	TRBV19	TGTGCCAGTAGTATTAAGAAGGGGCTGTTGAACACTGAAGCTTTCTTT	CASSIKKGLLNTEAFF
-	TRBJ2-1	TRBD2	TRBV2	TGTGCCAGCAGTAGACTAGCGACCAATGAGCAGTTCTTC	CASSRLATNEQFF
once	TRBJ1-5	-	TRBV10-3	TGTGCCATCAGCGCCGAGGGTCAGCCCCAGCATTTT	CAISAEGQPQHF
once	TRBJ2-1	-	TRBV5-1	TGCGCCAGCAGCTTGGCGACCAGGGGAGGCGATGAATACAATGAGCAGTTCTTC	CASSLATRGGDEYNEQFF
-	TRBJ2-3	-	TRBV7-7	TGTGCTAGCAGCCAAACTGGTTTAGAGGGAGATACGCAGTATTTT	CASSQTGLEGDTQYF
-	TRBJ1-1	-	TRBV11-2	TGTGCCAGCAGCTTGGACATGAACACTGAAGCTTTCTTT	CASSLDMNTEAFF
-	TRBJ2-7	-	TRBV7-9	TGTGCCAGCAGCCCCAAAGGCCCTCAGGGGCAGTACTTC	CASSPKGPQGQYF
-	TRBJ2-2	-	TRBV14	TGTGCCAGCAGCCATATGGAAAACACCGGGGAGCTGTTTTTT	CASSHMENTGELFF
-	TRBJ1-6	TRBD1	TRBV7-9	TGTGCCAGCAGCTTCGGACAGGGTTCGGGCTCACCCCTCCACTTT	CASSFGQGSGSPLHF
-	TRBJ2-3	-	TRBV11-1	TGTGCCAGCAGCTTAGTCCCTAGCCCAGATACGCAGTATTTT	CASSLVPSPDTQYF
-	TRBJ1-3	-	TRBV28	TGTGCCAGCAGTTTAACAGGGTTCTCTGGAAACACCATATATTTT	CASSLTGFSGNTIYF
-	TRBJ2-1	TRBD2	TRBV7-3	TGTGCCAGCAGCTTAACGACTAGCGGCTACAATGAGCAGTTCTTC	CASSLTTSGYNEQFF
-	TRBJ1-4	-	TRBV2	TGTGCCAGCAGTTCGCGGTCGGGTGCAACTAATGAAAAACTGTTTTTT	CASSSRSGATNEKLFF
few	TRBJ2-2	-	TRBV19	TGTGCCAGTAGGGGACTTTTGAACACCGGGGAGCTGTTTTTT	CASRGLLNTGELFF
-	TRBJ2-3	-	TRBV9	TGTGCCAGCAGCCTACCGTCGGGGAGGACAGATACGCAGTATTTT	CASSLPSGRTDTQYF